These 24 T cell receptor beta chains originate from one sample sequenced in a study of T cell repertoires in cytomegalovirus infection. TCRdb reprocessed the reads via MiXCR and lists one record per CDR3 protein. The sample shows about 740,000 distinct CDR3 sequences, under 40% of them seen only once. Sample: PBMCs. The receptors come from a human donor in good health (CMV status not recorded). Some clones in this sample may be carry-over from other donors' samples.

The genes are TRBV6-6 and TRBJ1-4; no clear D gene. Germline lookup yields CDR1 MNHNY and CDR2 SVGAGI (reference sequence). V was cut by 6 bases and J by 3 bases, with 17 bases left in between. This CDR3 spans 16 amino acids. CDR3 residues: CASRSGLPGANEKLFF. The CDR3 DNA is TGTGCCAGCAGATCGGGCCTGCCCGGGGCTAATGAAAAACTGTTTTTT.

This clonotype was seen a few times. The CDR3: CASVRLDNEQFF. CDR3 DNA: TGTGCCAGCGTGCGCTTGGACAATGAGCAGTTCTTC. The chain links TRBV7-9 to TRBJ2-1; D is undetermined. V was clipped by 8 bases and J by 5 bases, with 10 bases between them. Germline V gene sequence: CDR1 SEHNR, CDR2 FQNEAQ (reference sequence). This CDR3 is built from 12 residues.

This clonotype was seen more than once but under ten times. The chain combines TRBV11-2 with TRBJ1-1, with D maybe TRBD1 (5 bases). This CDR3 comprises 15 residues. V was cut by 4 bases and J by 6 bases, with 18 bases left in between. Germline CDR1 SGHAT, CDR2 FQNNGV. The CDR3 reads CASSSSTGAHSEAFF. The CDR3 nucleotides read TGTGCCAGCAGCTCATCGACCGGGGCTCACTCTGAAGCTTTCTTT.

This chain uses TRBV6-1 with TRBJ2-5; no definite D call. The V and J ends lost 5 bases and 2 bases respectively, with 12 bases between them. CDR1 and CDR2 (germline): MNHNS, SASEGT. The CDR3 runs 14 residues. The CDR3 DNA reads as TGTGCCAGCAGTACCAGAAAACATCAAGAGACCCAGTACTTC. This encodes CASSTRKHQETQYF.

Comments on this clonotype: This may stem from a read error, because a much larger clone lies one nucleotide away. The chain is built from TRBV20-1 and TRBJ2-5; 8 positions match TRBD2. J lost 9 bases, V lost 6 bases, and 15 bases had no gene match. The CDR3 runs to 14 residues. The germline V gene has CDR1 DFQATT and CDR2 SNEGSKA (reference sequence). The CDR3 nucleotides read TGCAGTGCCGTACAAGCGGGAGCTTCTGAGGCCCAGTACTTC. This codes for CSAVQAGASEAQYF.

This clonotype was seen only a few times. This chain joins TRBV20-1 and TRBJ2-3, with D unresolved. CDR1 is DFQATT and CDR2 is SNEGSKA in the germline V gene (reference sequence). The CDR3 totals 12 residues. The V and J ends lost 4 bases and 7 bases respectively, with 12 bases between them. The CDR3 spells CSAKIASYTQYF. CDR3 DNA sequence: TGCAGTGCTAAGATCGCGTCCTATACGCAGTATTTT.

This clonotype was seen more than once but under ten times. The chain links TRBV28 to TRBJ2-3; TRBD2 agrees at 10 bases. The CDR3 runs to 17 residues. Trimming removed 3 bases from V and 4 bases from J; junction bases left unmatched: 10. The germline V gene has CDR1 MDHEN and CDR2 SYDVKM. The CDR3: CASSFLLAGVYPDTQYF. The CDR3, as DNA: TGTGCCAGCAGTTTTCTCCTAGCGGGAGTATACCCAGATACGCAGTATTTT.

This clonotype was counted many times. CDR3 in DNA: TGCAGCGCCGACGGGTCTAGCACAGATACGCAGTATTTT. This codes for CSADGSSTDTQYF. The chain has TRBV29-1 and TRBJ2-3; D unresolved. Germline V CDR1 and CDR2: SQVTM, ANQGSEA. The CDR3 extends over 13 amino acids. The ends were cut back, 7 bases at V and 0 bases at J, with 11 bases in the middle.

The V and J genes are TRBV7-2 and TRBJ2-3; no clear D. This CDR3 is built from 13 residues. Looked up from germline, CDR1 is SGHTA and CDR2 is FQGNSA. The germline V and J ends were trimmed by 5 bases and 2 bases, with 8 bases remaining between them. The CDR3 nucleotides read TGTGCCAGCAGCCGCAAGACCACAGATACGCAGTATTTT. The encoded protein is CASSRKTTDTQYF.

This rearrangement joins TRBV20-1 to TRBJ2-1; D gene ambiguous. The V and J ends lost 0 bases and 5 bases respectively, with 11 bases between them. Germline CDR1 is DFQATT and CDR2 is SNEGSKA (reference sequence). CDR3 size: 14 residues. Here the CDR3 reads CSARESSLDNEQFF. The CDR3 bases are TGCAGTGCTAGAGAGAGTAGTCTAGACAATGAGCAGTTCTTC.

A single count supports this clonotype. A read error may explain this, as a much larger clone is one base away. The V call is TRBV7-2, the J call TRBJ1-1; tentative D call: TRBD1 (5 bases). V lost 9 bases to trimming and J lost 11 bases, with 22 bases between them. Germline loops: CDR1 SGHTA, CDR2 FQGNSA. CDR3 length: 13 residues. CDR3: CASNTPGAGMAFF. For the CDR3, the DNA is TGTGCCAGTAATACTCCCGGGGCAGGGATGGCTTTCTTT.

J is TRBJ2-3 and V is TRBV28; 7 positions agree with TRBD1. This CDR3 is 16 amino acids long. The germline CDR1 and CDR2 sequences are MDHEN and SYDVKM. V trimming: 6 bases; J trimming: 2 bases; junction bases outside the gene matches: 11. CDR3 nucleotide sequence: TGTGCCAGCAGCAAATGGGGGACAGAAGTCACAGATACGCAGTATTTT. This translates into CASSKWGTEVTDTQYF.

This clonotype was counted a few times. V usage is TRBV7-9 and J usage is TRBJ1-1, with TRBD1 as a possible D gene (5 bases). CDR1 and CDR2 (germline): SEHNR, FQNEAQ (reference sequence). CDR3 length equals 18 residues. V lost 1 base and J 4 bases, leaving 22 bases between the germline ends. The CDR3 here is CASSLGRGGGPPSTEAFF. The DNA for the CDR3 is TGTGCCAGCAGCTTAGGAAGGGGCGGGGGACCCCCCAGCACTGAAGCTTTCTTT.

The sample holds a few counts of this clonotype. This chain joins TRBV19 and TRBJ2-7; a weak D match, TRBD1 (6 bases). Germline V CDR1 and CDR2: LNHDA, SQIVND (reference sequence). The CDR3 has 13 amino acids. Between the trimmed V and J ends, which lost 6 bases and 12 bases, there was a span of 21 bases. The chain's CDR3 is CASSPRGTPERYF. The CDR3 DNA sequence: TGTGCCAGTAGCCCGAGGGGGACGCCCGAACGGTACTTC.

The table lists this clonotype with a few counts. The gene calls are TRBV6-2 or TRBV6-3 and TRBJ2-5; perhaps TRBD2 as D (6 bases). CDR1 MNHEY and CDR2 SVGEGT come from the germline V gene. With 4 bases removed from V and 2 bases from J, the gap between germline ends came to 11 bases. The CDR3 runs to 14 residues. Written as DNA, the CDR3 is TGTGCCAGCAGTTTCAGGAGGGTTCAAGAGACCCAGTACTTC. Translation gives CASSFRRVQETQYF.

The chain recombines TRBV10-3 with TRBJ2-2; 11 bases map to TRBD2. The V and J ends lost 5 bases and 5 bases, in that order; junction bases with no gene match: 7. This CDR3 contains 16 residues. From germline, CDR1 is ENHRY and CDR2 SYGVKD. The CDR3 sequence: CAISTLAGGWTGELFF. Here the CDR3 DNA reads TGTGCCATCAGTACATTAGCGGGAGGGTGGACCGGGGAGCTGTTTTTT.

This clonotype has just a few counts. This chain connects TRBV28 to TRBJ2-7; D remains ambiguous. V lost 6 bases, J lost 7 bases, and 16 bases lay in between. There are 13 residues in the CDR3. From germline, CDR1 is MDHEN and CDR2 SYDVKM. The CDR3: CASSLTVRGEQYF. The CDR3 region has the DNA TGTGCCAGCAGCCTTACAGTCCGTGGGGAGCAGTACTTC.

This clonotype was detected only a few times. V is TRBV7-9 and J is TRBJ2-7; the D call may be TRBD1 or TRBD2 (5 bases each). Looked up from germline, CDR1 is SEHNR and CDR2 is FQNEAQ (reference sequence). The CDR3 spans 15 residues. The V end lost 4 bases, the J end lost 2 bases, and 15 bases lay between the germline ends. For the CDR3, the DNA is TGTGCCAGCAGCTCAGTCCCCGGGACGCCCTACGAGCAGTACTTC. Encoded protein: CASSSVPGTPYEQYF.

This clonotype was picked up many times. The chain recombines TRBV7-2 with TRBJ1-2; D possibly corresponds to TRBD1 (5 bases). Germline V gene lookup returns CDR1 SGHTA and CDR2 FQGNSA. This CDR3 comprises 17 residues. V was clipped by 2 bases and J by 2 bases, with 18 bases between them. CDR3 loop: CASSLSGRGGANYGYTF. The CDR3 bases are TGTGCCAGCAGCTTATCCGGTCGGGGAGGGGCGAACTATGGCTACACCTTC.

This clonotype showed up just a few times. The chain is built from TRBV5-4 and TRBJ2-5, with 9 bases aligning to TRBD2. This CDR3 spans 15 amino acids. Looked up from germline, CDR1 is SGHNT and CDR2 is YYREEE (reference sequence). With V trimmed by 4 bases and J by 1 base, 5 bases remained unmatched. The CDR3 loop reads CASSVWRGGQETQYF. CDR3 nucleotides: TGTGCCAGCAGCGTCTGGCGGGGGGGCCAAGAGACCCAGTACTTC.

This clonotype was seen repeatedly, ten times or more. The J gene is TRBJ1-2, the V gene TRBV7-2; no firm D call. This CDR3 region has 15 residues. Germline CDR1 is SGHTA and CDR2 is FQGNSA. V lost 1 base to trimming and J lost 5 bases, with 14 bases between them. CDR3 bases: TGTGCCAGCAGCTTAGGGGCAGTAATGACTTATGGCTACACCTTC. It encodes CASSLGAVMTYGYTF.

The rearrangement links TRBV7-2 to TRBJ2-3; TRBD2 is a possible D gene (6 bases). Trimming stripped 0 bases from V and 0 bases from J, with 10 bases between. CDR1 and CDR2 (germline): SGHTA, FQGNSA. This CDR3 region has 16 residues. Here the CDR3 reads CASSLAPSGSTDTQYF. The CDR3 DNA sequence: TGTGCCAGCAGCTTAGCCCCCAGCGGGAGCACAGATACGCAGTATTTT.

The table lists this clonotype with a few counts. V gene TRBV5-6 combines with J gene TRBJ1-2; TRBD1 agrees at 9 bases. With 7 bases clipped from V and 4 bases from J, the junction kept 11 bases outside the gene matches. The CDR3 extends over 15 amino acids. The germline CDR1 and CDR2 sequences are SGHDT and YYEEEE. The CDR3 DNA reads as TGTGCCAGCGCTCACGGACAGGGGCTTGCCTATGGCTACACCTTC. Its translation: CASAHGQGLAYGYTF.

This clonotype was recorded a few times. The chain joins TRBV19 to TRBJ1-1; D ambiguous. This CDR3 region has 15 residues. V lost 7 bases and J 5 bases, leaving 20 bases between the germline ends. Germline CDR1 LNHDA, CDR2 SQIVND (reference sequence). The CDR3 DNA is TGTGCCAGTAAGCCGGTCGCGCGCGGAGTTACTGAAGCTTTCTTT. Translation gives CASKPVARGVTEAFF.